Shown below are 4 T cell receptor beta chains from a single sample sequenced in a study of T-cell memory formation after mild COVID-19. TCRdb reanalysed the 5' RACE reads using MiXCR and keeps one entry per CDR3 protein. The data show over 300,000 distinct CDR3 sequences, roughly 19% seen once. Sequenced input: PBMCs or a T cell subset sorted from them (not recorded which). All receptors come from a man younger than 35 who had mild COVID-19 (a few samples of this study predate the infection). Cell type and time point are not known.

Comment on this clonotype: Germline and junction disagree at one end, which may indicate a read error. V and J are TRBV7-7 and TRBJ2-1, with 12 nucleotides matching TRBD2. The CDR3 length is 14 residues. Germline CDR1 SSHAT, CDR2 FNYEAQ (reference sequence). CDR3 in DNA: TGTGCTAGCAGCCCAAGACTAGCGGGGGATGAGCAGTTCTTC. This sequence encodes CASSPRLAGDEQFF. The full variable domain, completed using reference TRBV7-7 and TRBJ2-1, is GAGVSQSPRYKVTKRGQDVTLRCDPISSHATLYWYQQALGQGPEFLTYFNYEAQPDKSGLPSDRFSAERPEGSISTLTIQRTEQRDSAMYRCASSPRLAGDEQFFGPGTRLTVL.

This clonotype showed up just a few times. The CDR3 reads CASSVGGQGNIQYF. DNA of the CDR3: TGTGCCAGCAGCGTGGGAGGACAGGGAAACATTCAGTACTTC. This chain links TRBV9 with TRBJ2-4, with 8 bases lining up with TRBD1. Germline loops: CDR1 SGDLS, CDR2 YYNGEE. The CDR3 sequence is 14 residues long. V lost 2 bases and J lost 6; bases outside the gene matches: 4.

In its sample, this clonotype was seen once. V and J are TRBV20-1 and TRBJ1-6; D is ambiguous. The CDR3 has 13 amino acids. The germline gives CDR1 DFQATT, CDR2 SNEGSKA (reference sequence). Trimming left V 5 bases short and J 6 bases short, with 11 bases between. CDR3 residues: CSAQPGGNSPLHF. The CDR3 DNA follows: TGCAGTGCTCAACCGGGTGGTAATTCACCCCTCCACTTT.

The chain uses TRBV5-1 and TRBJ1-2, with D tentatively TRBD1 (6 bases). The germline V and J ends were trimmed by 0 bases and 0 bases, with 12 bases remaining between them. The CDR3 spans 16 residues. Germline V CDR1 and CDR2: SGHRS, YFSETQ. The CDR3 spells CASSLGTDRTNYGYTF. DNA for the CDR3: TGCGCCAGCAGCTTGGGGACAGACCGAACTAACTATGGCTACACCTTC.